This T cell receptor beta chain was profiled in a study of control samples from healthy donors and cancer patients. Germline V lookup: CDR1 SGHVS, CDR2 FNYEAQ. V lost 7 bases, J lost 5 bases, and 21 bases lay in between. The CDR3 runs 16 residues. TCRdb keeps only in-frame clones here, not all; method: immunoSEQ multiplex PCR. Here the sample spans about 140,000 clones, 88% being singletons. V and J are TRBV7-6 and TRBJ1-5; D remains ambiguous. Sequencing used blood. The sequence was collected from a man aged 18 to 30 in good health. CDR3 amino acids: CASISPRGSTHQPQHF. In DNA form, the CDR3 reads TGTGCCAGCATCTCCCCTCGTGGATCGACGCATCAGCCCCAGCATTTT.